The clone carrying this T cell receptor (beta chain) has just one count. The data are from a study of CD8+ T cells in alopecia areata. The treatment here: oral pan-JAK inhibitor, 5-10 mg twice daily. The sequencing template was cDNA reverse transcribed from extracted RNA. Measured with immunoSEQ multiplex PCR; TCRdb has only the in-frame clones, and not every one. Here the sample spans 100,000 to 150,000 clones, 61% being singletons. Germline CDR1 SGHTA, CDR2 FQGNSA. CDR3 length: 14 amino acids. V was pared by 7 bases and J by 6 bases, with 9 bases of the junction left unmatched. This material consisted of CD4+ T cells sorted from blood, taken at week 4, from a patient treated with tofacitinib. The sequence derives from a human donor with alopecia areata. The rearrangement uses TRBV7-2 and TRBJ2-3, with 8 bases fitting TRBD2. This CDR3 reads CASIPGLGHDTQYF. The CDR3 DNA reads TGTGCCAGCATCCCGGGACTAGGTCATGATACGCAGTATTTT.